This TCR beta chain derives from a study of blood T cell repertoires in COVID-19. Study at large: Sites in the United States, Italy and Spain provided acute and convalescent COVID-19 samples. Sources were T cells, B-cell-depleted T cells, or PBMCs; the material itself was cDNA or gDNA.

With 2 bases removed from V and 10 bases from J, the gap between germline ends came to 14 bases. The V gene's germline CDR1 is MNHEY and CDR2 SMNVEV (reference sequence). This CDR3 has 14 amino acids. Original processing methods: For nucleated cells, counts were estimated from reference gene primer amplification. Only in-frame clones appear in the TCRdb table, and some are missing; sequencing was by immunoSEQ multiplex PCR. V and J calls and clone size are those listed in that table; D and trimming were worked out from the DNA. This repertoire shows about 250,000 clones, about nine tenths found once; its top ten account for less than 3%.

Sequencing was carried out using peripheral blood. The sequence came from a woman in her twenties or thirties with active or convalescent COVID-19. The genes are TRBV27 and TRBJ2-2, with D possibly TRBD1 on 6 matching bases. The CDR3: CASSLVAGALELFF. CDR3 bases: TGTGCCAGCAGTTTAGTGGCAGGGGCATTGGAGCTGTTTTTT.